Detailed here is one T cell receptor (beta chain). The source of the sample is a study of blood T cell repertoires in COVID-19. Looking at the study overall: Donors in the United States, Italy and Spain gave samples during acute or convalescent COVID-19. T cells, B-cell-depleted T cells, or PBMCs provided the cDNA or gDNA that served as material.

In the original processing: Reference gene primer amplification yielded estimated nucleated cell counts. This table comes from immunoSEQ multiplex PCR, and its TCRdb copy is limited to in-frame clones, with some not included. V and J calls and clone size are as listed in that table; D and trimming were resolved from the DNA. The data hold some 150,000 clones, with roughly nine tenths observed a single time. The V end lost 5 bases, the J end lost 5 bases, and 6 bases lay between the germline ends. CDR1 is GTSNPN and CDR2 is SVGIG in the germline V gene (reference sequence). There are 10 residues in the CDR3.

The clonotype was recovered from a woman aged 55 to 70 with COVID-19, enrolled during active disease. The chain recombines TRBV30 with TRBJ1-1; no clear D gene. The sample was peripheral blood. CDR3 region: CAWDYTEAFF. CDR3 coding DNA: TGTGCCTGGGATTATACTGAAGCTTTCTTT.